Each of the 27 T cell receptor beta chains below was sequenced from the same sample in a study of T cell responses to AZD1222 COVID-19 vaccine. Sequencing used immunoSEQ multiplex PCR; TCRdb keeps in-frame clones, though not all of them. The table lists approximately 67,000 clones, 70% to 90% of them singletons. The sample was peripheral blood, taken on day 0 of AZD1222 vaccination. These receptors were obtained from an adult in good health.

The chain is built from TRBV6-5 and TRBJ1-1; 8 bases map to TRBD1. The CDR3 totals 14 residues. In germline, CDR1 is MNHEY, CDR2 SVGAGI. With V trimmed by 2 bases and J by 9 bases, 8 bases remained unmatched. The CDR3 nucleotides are TGTGCCAGCAGTTACGACAGGGGAGGTCAGAAAGCTTTCTTT. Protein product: CASSYDRGGQKAFF.

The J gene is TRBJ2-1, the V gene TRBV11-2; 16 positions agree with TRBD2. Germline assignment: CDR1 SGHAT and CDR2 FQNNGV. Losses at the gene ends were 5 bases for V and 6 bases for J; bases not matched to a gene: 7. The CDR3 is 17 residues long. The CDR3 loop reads CASSPGTSGRALNEQFF. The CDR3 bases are TGTGCCAGCAGCCCCGGGACTAGCGGGAGGGCCCTCAATGAGCAGTTCTTC.

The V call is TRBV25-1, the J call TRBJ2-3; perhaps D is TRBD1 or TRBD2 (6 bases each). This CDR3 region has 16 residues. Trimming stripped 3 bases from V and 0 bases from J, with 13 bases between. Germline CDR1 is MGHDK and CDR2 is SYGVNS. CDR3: CASSERGAGSTDTQYF. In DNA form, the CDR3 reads TGTGCCAGCAGTGAGAGGGGGGCGGGTAGCACAGATACGCAGTATTTT.

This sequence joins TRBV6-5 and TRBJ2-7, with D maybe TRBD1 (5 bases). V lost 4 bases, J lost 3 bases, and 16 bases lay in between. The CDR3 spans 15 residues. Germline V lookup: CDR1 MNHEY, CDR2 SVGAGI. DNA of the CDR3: TGTGCCAGCAGTTCTGGCCCCAAAGGGGTCTACGAGCAGTACTTC. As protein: CASSSGPKGVYEQYF.

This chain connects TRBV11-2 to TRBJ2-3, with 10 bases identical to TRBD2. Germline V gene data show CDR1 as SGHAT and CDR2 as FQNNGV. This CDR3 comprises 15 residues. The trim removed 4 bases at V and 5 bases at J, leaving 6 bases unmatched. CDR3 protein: CASSYTSGDRDTQYF. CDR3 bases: TGTGCCAGCAGCTATACTAGCGGGGATAGAGATACGCAGTATTTT.

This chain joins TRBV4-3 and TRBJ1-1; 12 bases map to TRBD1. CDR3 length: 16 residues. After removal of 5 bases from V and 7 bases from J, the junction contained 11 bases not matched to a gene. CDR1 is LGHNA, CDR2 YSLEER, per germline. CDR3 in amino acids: CASSKGTGGKYVEAFF. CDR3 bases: TGCGCCAGCAGCAAGGGGACAGGGGGCAAGTATGTTGAAGCTTTCTTT.

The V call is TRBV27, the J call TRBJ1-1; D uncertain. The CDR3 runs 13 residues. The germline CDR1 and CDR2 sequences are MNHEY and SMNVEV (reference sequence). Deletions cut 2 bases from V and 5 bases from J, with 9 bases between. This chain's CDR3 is CASSLGPATEAFF. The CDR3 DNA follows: TGTGCCAGCAGTTTAGGTCCTGCGACTGAAGCTTTCTTT.

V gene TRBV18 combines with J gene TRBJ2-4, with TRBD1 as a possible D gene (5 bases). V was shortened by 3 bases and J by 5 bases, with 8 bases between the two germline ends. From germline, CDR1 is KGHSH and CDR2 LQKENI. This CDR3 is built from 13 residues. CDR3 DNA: TGTGCCAGCTCACCTACGACAGAAAACATTCAGTACTTC. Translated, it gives CASSPTTENIQYF.

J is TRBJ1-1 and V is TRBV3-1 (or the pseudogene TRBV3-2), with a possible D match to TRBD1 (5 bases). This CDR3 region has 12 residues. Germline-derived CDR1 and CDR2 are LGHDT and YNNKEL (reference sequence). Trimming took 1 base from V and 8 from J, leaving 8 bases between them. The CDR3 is CASSQGAGEAFF. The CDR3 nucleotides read TGTGCCAGCAGCCAAGGGGCAGGGGAAGCTTTCTTT.

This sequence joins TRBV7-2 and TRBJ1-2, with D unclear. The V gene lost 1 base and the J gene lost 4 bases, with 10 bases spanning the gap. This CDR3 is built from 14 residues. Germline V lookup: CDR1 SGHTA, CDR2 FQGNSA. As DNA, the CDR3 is TGTGCCAGCAGCTTAGGGGAGGGCTCCTATGGCTACACCTTC. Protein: CASSLGEGSYGYTF.

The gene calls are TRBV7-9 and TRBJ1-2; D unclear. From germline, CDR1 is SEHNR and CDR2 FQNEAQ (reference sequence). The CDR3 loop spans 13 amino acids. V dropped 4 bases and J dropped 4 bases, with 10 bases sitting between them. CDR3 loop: CASSYGPSYGYTF. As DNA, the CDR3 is TGTGCCAGCAGCTACGGCCCTTCCTATGGCTACACCTTC. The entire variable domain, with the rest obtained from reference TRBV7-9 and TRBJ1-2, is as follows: DTGVSQNPRHKITKRGQNVTFRCDPISEHNRLYWYRQTLGQGPEFLTYFQNEAQLEKSRLLSDRFSAERPKGSFSTLEIQRTEQGDSAMYLCASSYGPSYGYTFGSGTRLTVV.

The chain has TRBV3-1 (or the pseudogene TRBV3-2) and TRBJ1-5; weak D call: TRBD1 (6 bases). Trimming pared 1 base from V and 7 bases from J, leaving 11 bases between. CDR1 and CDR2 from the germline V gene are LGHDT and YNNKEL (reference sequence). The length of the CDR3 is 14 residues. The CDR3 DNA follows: TGTGCCAGCAGCCAAGGGCAGGGGAGACAGCCCCAGCATTTT. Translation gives CASSQGQGRQPQHF.

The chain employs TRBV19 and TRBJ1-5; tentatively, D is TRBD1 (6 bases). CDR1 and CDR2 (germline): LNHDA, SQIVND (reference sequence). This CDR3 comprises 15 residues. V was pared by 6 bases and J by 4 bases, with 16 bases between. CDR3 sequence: CASREGTNRNQPQHF. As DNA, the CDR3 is TGTGCCAGTAGAGAAGGGACAAATCGTAATCAGCCCCAGCATTTT.

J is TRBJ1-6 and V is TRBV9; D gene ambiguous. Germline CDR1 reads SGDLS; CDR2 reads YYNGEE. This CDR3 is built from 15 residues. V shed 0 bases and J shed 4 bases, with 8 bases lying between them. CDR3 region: CASSVDEEYNSPLHF. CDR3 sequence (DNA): TGTGCCAGCAGCGTAGATGAGGAATATAATTCACCCCTCCACTTT.

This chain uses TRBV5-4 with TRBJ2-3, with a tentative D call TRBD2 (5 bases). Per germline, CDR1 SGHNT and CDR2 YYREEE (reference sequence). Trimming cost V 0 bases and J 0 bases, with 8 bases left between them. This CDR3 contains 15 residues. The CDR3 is CASSLGGPSTDTQYF. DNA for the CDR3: TGTGCCAGCAGCTTGGGCGGGCCTAGCACAGATACGCAGTATTTT.

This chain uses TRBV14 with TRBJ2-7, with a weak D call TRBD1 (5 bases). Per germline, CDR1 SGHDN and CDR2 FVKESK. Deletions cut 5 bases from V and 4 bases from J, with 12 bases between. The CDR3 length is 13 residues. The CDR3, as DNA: TGTGCCAGCAGCTCAGTGGGGCTTTACGAGCAGTACTTC. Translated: CASSSVGLYEQYF.

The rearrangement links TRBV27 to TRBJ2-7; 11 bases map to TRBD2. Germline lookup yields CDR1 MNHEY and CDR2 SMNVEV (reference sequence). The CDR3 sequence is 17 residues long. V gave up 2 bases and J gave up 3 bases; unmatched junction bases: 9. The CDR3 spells CASSLRGTSGYFYEQYF. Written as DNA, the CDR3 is TGTGCCAGCAGTTTACGAGGGACTAGCGGATATTTCTACGAGCAGTACTTC.

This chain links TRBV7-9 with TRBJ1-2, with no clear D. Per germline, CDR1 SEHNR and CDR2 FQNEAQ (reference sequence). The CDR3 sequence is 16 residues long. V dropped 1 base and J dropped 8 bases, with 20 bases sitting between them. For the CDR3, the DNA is TGTGCCAGCAGCTTAGAGGTCCCTGGCCCCCGCGGCGGCTACACCTTC. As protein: CASSLEVPGPRGGYTF. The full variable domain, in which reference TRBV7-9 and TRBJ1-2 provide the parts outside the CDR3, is DTGVSQNPRHKITKRGQNVTFRCDPISEHNRLYWYRQTLGQGPEFLTYFQNEAQLEKSRLLSDRFSAERPKGSFSTLEIQRTEQGDSAMYLCASSLEVPGPRGGYTFGSGTRLTVV.

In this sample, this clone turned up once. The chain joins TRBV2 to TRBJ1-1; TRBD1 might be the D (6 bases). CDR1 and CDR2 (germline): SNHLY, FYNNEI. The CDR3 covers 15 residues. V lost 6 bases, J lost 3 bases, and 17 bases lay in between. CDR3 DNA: TGTGCCAGCAGAGGCGGGGCCAGGGGCTACACTGAAGCTTTCTTT. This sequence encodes CASRGGARGYTEAFF.

CDR3 protein: CASSTRGLANTGELFF. Here the CDR3 DNA reads TGTGCCAGTAGTACTAGGGGACTAGCGAACACCGGGGAGCTGTTTTTT. This chain links TRBV19 with TRBJ2-2, with 8 bases fitting TRBD2. Germline loops: CDR1 LNHDA, CDR2 SQIVND (reference sequence). The V gene end was trimmed by 4 bases and the J gene end by 0 bases; junction bases not matched to a gene: 4. The CDR3 has 16 residues.

CDR3 DNA sequence: TGTGCCAGCAGCCAAGATCCGAGCGGGGGGGCGGTAGATACGCAGTATTTT. It codes for CASSQDPSGGAVDTQYF. The chain joins TRBV3-1 (or the pseudogene TRBV3-2) to TRBJ2-3, with 10 bases that match TRBD2. The CDR3 is 17 amino acids. CDR1 is LGHDT, CDR2 YNNKEL, per germline (reference sequence). The J segment lost 5 bases and the V segment lost 0 bases, leaving 8 bases of the junction unmatched.

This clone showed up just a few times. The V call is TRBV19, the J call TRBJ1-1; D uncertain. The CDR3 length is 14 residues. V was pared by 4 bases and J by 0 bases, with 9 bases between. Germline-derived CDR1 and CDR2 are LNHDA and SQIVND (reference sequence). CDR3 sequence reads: CASSSPGLNTEAFF. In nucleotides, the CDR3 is TGTGCCAGTAGTAGTCCCGGATTGAACACTGAAGCTTTCTTT.

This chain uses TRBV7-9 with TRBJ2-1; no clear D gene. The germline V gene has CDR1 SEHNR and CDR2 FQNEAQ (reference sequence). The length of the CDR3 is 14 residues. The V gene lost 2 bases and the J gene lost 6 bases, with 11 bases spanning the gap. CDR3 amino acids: CASSLSSSANEQFF. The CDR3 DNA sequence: TGTGCCAGCAGCTTATCTTCCAGCGCCAATGAGCAGTTCTTC.

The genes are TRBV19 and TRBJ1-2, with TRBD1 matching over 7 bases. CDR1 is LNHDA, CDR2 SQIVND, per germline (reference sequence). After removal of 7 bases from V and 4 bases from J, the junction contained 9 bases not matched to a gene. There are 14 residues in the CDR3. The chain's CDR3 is CASKVGGQPYGYTF. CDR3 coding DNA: TGTGCCAGTAAAGTAGGGGGACAGCCCTATGGCTACACCTTC.

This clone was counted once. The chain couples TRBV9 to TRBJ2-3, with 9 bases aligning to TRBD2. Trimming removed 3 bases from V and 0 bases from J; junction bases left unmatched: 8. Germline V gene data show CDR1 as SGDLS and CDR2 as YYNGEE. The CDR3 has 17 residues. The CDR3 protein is CASSGENSGGSTDTQYF. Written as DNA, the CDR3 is TGTGCCAGCAGCGGAGAGAATAGCGGGGGCAGCACAGATACGCAGTATTTT. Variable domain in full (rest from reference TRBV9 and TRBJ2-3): DSGVTQTPKHLITATGQRVTLRCSPRSGDLSVYWYQQSLDQGLQFLIQYYNGEERAKGNILERFSAQQFPDLHSELNLSSLELGDSALYFCASSGENSGGSTDTQYFGPGTRLTVL.

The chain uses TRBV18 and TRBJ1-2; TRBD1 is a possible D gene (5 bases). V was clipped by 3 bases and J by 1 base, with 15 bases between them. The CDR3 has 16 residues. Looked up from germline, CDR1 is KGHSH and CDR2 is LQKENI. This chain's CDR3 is CASSPAVGELNYGYTF. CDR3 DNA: TGTGCCAGCTCACCCGCCGTAGGGGAACTTAACTATGGCTACACCTTC.

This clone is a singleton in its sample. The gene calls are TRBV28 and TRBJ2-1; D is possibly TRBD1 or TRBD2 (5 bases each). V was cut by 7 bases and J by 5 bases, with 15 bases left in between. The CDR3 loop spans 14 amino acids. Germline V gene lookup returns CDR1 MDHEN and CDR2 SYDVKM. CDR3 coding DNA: TGTGCCAGCACCCTTTGGGGGACCGACAATGAGCAGTTCTTC. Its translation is CASTLWGTDNEQFF. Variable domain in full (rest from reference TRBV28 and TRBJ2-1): DVKVTQSSRYLVKRTGEKVFLECVQDMDHENMFWYRQDPGLGLRLIYFSYDVKMKEKGDIPEGYSVSREKKERFSLILESASTNQTSMYLCASTLWGTDNEQFFGPGTRLTVL.